The rows below give T cell receptor beta chains drawn from one sample of a study of cytotoxic CD8 clonotypes in ibrutinib-treated CLL. Only in-frame clones appear in the TCRdb table, and some are missing; sequencing was by immunoSEQ multiplex PCR. This table holds around 150,000 clones, 75% to 85% found once. This specimen consisted of PBMCs, obtained after 36 months of ibrutinib treatment. These receptors came from a human donor with chronic lymphocytic leukemia. The CDR3 runs from the conserved cysteine through the conserved F or W. A D gene is named only where the DNA matches it firmly. Clone size appears in some rows only: once, few, many, or a class for an expanded clone.

clone_size,j_call,d_call,v_call,cdr3_length,cdr3_nt,cdr3_aa
-,TRBJ1-4,-,TRBV5-1,17,TGCGCCAGCAGCTTGAGACCGGGACACGGAAGGAGCGAAAAACTGTTTTTT,CASSLRPGHGRSEKLFF
-,TRBJ1-5,-,TRBV7-2,15,TGTGCCAGCAGCTTATATGTACCGCCGAATCAGCCCCAGCATTTT,CASSLYVPPNQPQHF
-,TRBJ2-7,-,TRBV28,11,TGTGCCAGCAGTTCCCCCTACGAGCAGTACTTC,CASSSPYEQYF
-,TRBJ2-7,-,TRBV23-1,15,TGCGCCAGCAGCCCCCGGGACTCGCTCTCCTACGAGCAGTACTTC,CASSPRDSLSYEQYF
-,TRBJ2-5,TRBD2,TRBV9,16,TGTGCCAGCAGCGGGCGGGGGAGGTCCGTAGGAGAGACCCAGTACTTC,CASSGRGRSVGETQYF
few,TRBJ2-2,TRBD2,TRBV4-1,18,TGCGCCAGCAGCCGCGGACTAGCGGGGGTCATTCAGGCCGGGGAGCTGTTTTTT,CASSRGLAGVIQAGELFF
-,TRBJ1-4,-,TRBV4-1,15,TGCGCCAGCAGCCAGTCGAGAGGCCAGAATGAAAAACTGTTTTTT,CASSQSRGQNEKLFF
-,TRBJ2-7,TRBD2,TRBV10-2,15,TGCGCCAGCAGTGGACTAGCGGGAGTCCGTTACGAGCAGTACTTC,CASSGLAGVRYEQYF
-,TRBJ2-7,-,TRBV7-9,15,TGTGCCAGCAGCTTATTATTAAGTGGGGCCTACGAGCAGTACTTC,CASSLLLSGAYEQYF
few,TRBJ1-2,-,TRBV19,14,TGTGCCAGTAGATCCGGGACAACTAACTATGGCTACACCTTC,CASRSGTTNYGYTF
-,TRBJ2-1,-,TRBV7-3,13,TGTGCCAGCAGCATCGAAGCCTACAATGAGCAGTTCTTC,CASSIEAYNEQFF
-,TRBJ2-7,-,TRBV25-1,14,TGTGCCAGCAGTGAATATCGAGGGGAACTCGGGCAGTACTTC,CASSEYRGELGQYF